Listed here are 3 T cell receptor beta chains from one sample, sequenced in a study of regulatory T cells in long-lasting Graves disease. Arm-PCR of CDR3 regions and iRepertoire HTBI primers were used to build TCR beta libraries. TCRdb re-derived calls from the multiplex PCR reads in MiXCR, one entry per CDR3 protein. This table holds about 400,000 distinct CDR3 sequences, 15% to 19% found once. The time point denotes: newly diagnosed GD, antithyroid drugs for less than 3 months. PBMCs provided the RNA from which the TCR library was made. The starting material was peripheral blood mononuclear cells (PBMCs), obtained at new diagnosis, from a patient treated with antithyroid drugs. All receptors come from a female donor with Graves disease.

This clonotype turned up a few times. This chain connects TRBV20-1 to TRBJ1-5; 7 bases match TRBD1. The V gene's germline CDR1 is DFQATT and CDR2 SNEGSKA (reference sequence). The V and J ends lost 0 bases and 7 bases, in that order; junction bases with no gene match: 15. The CDR3 has 17 residues. The CDR3 sequence: CSARDKGTGAAWQPQHF. As DNA, the CDR3 is TGCAGTGCTAGAGATAAGGGAACAGGGGCCGCTTGGCAGCCCCAGCATTTT.

This clonotype was picked up many times. The chain recombines TRBV9 with TRBJ2-1; either TRBD1 or TRBD2 may fit D (5 bases each). V was shortened by 4 bases and J by 9 bases, with 11 bases between the two germline ends. The CDR3 sequence is 12 residues long. From germline, CDR1 is SGDLS and CDR2 YYNGEE. This CDR3 reads CASSTTRGEQFF. The DNA for the CDR3 is TGTGCCAGCAGCACCACTAGGGGTGAGCAGTTCTTC. The whole variable domain, filled in from reference TRBV9 and TRBJ2-1, reads DSGVTQTPKHLITATGQRVTLRCSPRSGDLSVYWYQQSLDQGLQFLIQYYNGEERAKGNILERFSAQQFPDLHSELNLSSLELGDSALYFCASSTTRGEQFFGPGTRLTVL.

This clonotype occurred many times. The V call is TRBV10-1, the J call TRBJ2-1; TRBD2 matches 11 bases. CDR1 is WNHNN and CDR2 is SYGVQD in the germline V gene (reference sequence). V shed 2 bases and J 8 bases; nucleotides not matched to a gene: 8. CDR3 length: 16 amino acids. In nucleotides, the CDR3 is TGCGCCAGCAGTGAGGGGACTAGCGGAGGAGGGGATGAGCAGTTCTTC. This codes for CASSEGTSGGGDEQFF.